The T cell receptor beta chain under discussion was sequenced for a study of cytomegalovirus exposure and HLA in healthy donors. About the study: Roughly 180 million T cells yielded 100 million to 130 million unique TCR beta sequences, as an earlier analysis found. There were fewer than 500 genotyped donors. Of these, about 81% fell in the genetic ancestry cluster associated with self-reported Caucasian donors.

At the time of sampling, donors were nominally healthy, though unrecorded immune exposures were likely. From germline, CDR1 is MDHEN and CDR2 SYDVKM. The CDR3 sequence is 14 residues long. Trimming took 3 bases from V and 5 from J; bases not matched to a gene: 6. Primers included in the PCR were 60 Vbeta and 13 Jbeta primers. Repertoires were generated with immunoSEQ multiplex PCR, while TCRdb's copy carries only in-frame clones and drops some. The sample records over 150,000 clones, around 79% being singletons. Whole-study findings and limits: Some TCR beta chains (more than 150 of them) were listed as cytomegalovirus-associated.

Points on this clone: Its specificity is unknown.

This sequence originates from a man between 40 and 49 years old in good health and CMV-seronegative. The genes are TRBV28 and TRBJ2-5; TRBD1 matches at 7 bases. Sequenced sample: PBMCs. CDR3 coding DNA: TGTGCCAGCAGTTTGGACAGGTTCCCTGAGACCCAGTACTTC. Encoded protein: CASSLDRFPETQYF.